In its sample, the clone carrying this T cell receptor beta chain was seen a few times. The antigen is unknown. MiXCR was run by TCRdb on the RT-PCR reads, yielding one entry per CDR3 protein. The sample consists of about 700,000 distinct CDR3 sequences, approximately 14% of them appearing once. This CDR3 is 16 amino acids long. Germline values: CDR1 MNHNS, CDR2 SASEGT. Unmatched junction bases numbered 14, after V lost 5 bases and J lost 4 bases. This sample was taken from a study of response to subunit inactivated influenza vaccine. General study results and limits: It was the authors' suggestion that each seasonal influenza vaccination recruits few new T cells.

The sequencing here drew on PBMCs from blood, taken about 13 days after vaccination. The V and J genes are TRBV6-1 and TRBJ2-7; 7 bases line up with TRBD2. The TCR was taken from a man aged 50 to 59 who received an inactivated influenza vaccine. The CDR3 here is CASSPRWDPGGYEQYF. CDR3 DNA sequence: TGTGCCAGCAGTCCCCGATGGGACCCGGGGGGTTACGAGCAGTACTTC.